Described below is a single T cell receptor (beta chain) sequence and its context. No antigen is known for it. TCRbeta library preparation incorporated unique molecular identifiers. Each CDR3 protein gets one entry after TCRdb re-called the PCR reads with MiXCR. This table holds over 200,000 distinct CDR3 sequences, roughly 18% found once. The CDR3 consists of 14 residues. V gave up 3 bases and J gave up 1 base; unmatched junction bases: 3. Germline CDR1 LNHDA, CDR2 SQIVND (reference sequence). This entry belongs to a study of T-cell reconstitution after alpha-beta-depleted transplantation in children. Study-level points and caveats: Surviving recipient T cells and thymic progenitors accounted for the high day-60 TCRbeta diversity observed in some patients. Newly produced T cells mostly accounted for T-cell counts and diversity one year post-transplant. Expanded graft clones, several hundred of them, were reportedly the source of alpha-beta T cells about two months after transplant.

The material sequenced was PBMCs, mostly from graft donor cells, taken 360 days after TCRalphabeta/CD19-depleted stem cell transplant. This TCR derives from a male patient aged 2 to 9 who had a stem cell transplant for acute lymphoblastic leukemia, so the T cells may come from the graft donor. V and J are TRBV19 and TRBJ2-7; 7 bases align to TRBD1. CDR3 protein: CASSIGTASYEQYF. CDR3 coding DNA: TGTGCCAGTAGTATCGGGACAGCGTCCTACGAGCAGTACTTC.